The 14 T cell receptor beta chains in this list originate from one sample, sequenced in a study of blood T cell repertoires in COVID-19 (dated by TCRdb to 2019 to 2021). The library was prepared using the immunoSEQ multiplex PCR assay. The table was pulled from immuneACCESS by TCRdb, which kept in-frame rearrangements only. Such tables lose some clones; where checked, under half of the loss comes from unresolved V genes, and the rest has no known cause. This sample holds about 210,000 clones; approximately 88% were observed only once. Jointly, the top ten make up about a tenth of the sample. Sequencing was done on a sample of PBMCs or T cells enriched from blood (not recorded which). The source is a man younger than 30 with acute COVID-19.

The rearrangement uses TRBV3-1 (or the pseudogene TRBV3-2) and TRBJ2-3; 11 nucleotides line up with TRBD2. From germline, CDR1 is LGHDT and CDR2 YNNKEL (reference sequence). V trimming: 4 bases; J trimming: 3 bases; junction bases outside the gene matches: 6. This CDR3 region has 16 residues. The CDR3 coding sequence is TGTGCCAGCAGCCGAGTAGCGGGAGGGCCAACAGATACGCAGTATTTT. Amino acid sequence: CASSRVAGGPTDTQYF.

This clone was found once. V gene TRBV28 combines with J gene TRBJ2-2, with D unresolved. The CDR3 has 14 amino acids. The V gene lost 6 bases and the J gene lost 1 base, with 9 bases spanning the gap. The V gene's germline CDR1 is MDHEN and CDR2 SYDVKM. The CDR3 DNA reads as TGTGCCAGCAGCCGCCCCAGGAACACCGGGGAGCTGTTTTTT. Translated, it gives CASSRPRNTGELFF.

About this clone itself: The same CDR3 is also encoded by other DNA sequences in this sample. The chain joins TRBV28 to TRBJ1-3; D not resolved. This CDR3 spans 13 amino acids. Germline V CDR1 and CDR2: MDHEN, SYDVKM. V was clipped by 4 bases and J by 1 base, with 5 bases between them. CDR3 DNA sequence: TGTGCCAGCAGTTCAGGTTCTGGAAACACCATATATTTT. Protein sequence: CASSSGSGNTIYF.

The J gene is TRBJ1-2, the V gene TRBV27, with a weak D call TRBD1 (5 bases). V was trimmed by 4 bases and J by 4 bases, leaving 16 bases between them. CDR1 and CDR2 (germline): MNHEY, SMNVEV (reference sequence). The length of the CDR3 is 15 residues. CDR3 residues: CASSSLDRLGYGYTF. The CDR3 DNA reads TGTGCCAGCAGTTCACTTGACAGATTGGGCTATGGCTACACCTTC.

The V call is TRBV25-1, the J call TRBJ2-2; 10 positions match TRBD2. The CDR3 consists of 18 residues. V lost 3 bases to trimming and J lost 1 base; unmatched junction nucleotides: 8. CDR1 is MGHDK and CDR2 is SYGVNS in the germline V gene. The CDR3 region is CASSDPIKREGNTGELFF. The CDR3 region has the DNA TGTGCCAGCAGTGATCCAATCAAGCGGGAGGGGAACACCGGGGAGCTGTTTTTT.

The chain couples TRBV11-3 to TRBJ1-2; 7 positions match TRBD1. Germline V gene data show CDR1 as SGHNT and CDR2 as YENEEA. Trimming cost V 2 bases and J 5 bases; bases outside gene matches: 5. CDR3 length: 14 residues. CDR3 residues: CASSLPGTAYGYTF. CDR3 nucleotide sequence: TGTGCCAGCAGCTTACCCGGGACAGCTTATGGCTACACCTTC.

The count of this clone is one. The chain uses TRBV5-5 and TRBJ2-7; TRBD2 is a possible D gene (6 bases). Germline V gives CDR1 SGHKS, CDR2 YYEKEE (reference sequence). V was shortened by 5 bases and J by 3 bases, with 27 bases between the two germline ends. CDR3 length equals 18 residues. CDR3 residues: CASRWVAGRDGTNYEQYF. The DNA of the CDR3 is TGTGCCAGCAGATGGGTCGCGGGGCGGGACGGTACCAACTACGAGCAGTACTTC.

This chain links TRBV4-1 with TRBJ1-2, with no clear D. The CDR3 contains 16 residues. Germline V CDR1 and CDR2: MGHRA, YSYEKL. Trimming took 2 bases from V and 2 from J, leaving 15 bases between them. CDR3 in DNA: TGCGCCAGCAGCCAACCTACTCGAGCTAGAAACTATGGCTACACCTTC. It encodes CASSQPTRARNYGYTF.

The chain carries TRBV29-1 and TRBJ1-4; D gene unclear. The CDR3 consists of 12 residues. Germline V gene sequence: CDR1 SQVTM, CDR2 ANQGSEA. The V end was cut by 6 bases, the J end by 6 bases, with 11 bases between. In DNA, the CDR3 is TGCAGCGTACAGTCCCCGGATGAAAAACTGTTTTTT. Its translation: CSVQSPDEKLFF.

The rearrangement uses TRBV2 and TRBJ2-3, with TRBD1 matching 10 bases. The CDR3 is 16 residues long. V dropped 6 bases and J dropped 3; count of bases not matched to a gene: 9. Germline CDR1 reads SNHLY; CDR2 reads FYNNEI. CDR3 in amino acids: CASRAGDRGLTDTQYF. CDR3 DNA sequence: TGTGCCAGCAGGGCCGGGGACAGGGGATTGACAGATACGCAGTATTTT.

The chain joins TRBV7-9 to TRBJ2-7; TRBD2 matches at 13 bases. The CDR3 runs to 20 residues. Trimming removed 5 bases from V and 3 bases from J; junction bases left unmatched: 19. Germline loops: CDR1 SEHNR, CDR2 FQNEAQ (reference sequence). CDR3 protein: CASSNPSGREGLAGVYEQYF. DNA for the CDR3: TGTGCCAGCAGCAATCCTTCGGGACGGGAAGGACTAGCGGGAGTCTACGAGCAGTACTTC. Looking up the rest from reference TRBV7-9 and TRBJ2-7 gives the full variable domain: DTGVSQNPRHKITKRGQNVTFRCDPISEHNRLYWYRQTLGQGPEFLTYFQNEAQLEKSRLLSDRFSAERPKGSFSTLEIQRTEQGDSAMYLCASSNPSGREGLAGVYEQYFGPGTRLTVT.

This clone has only a few counts. The chain has TRBV4-1 and TRBJ2-1, with TRBD2 as a possible D gene (6 bases). The V gene lost 6 bases and the J gene lost 6 bases, with 15 bases spanning the gap. The CDR3 spans 14 residues. Germline V gene data show CDR1 as MGHRA and CDR2 as YSYEKL. The chain's CDR3 is CASRAQTGVNEQFF. The CDR3 nucleotides read TGCGCCAGCAGGGCGCAGACGGGAGTCAATGAGCAGTTCTTC.

The J gene is TRBJ2-7, the V gene TRBV28; 8 bases fit TRBD1. The germline V gene has CDR1 MDHEN and CDR2 SYDVKM. This CDR3 is built from 15 residues. The V and J ends lost 6 bases and 7 bases, in that order; junction bases with no gene match: 14. DNA for the CDR3: TGTGCCAGCAGCCCAGGGGGCGGCCAACTTTTAGAGCAGTACTTC. It encodes CASSPGGGQLLEQYF.

The chain has TRBV30 and TRBJ1-2; no definite D call. There are 12 residues in the CDR3. Trimming stripped 2 bases from V and 4 bases from J, with 8 bases between. Germline CDR1 reads GTSNPN; CDR2 reads SVGIG (reference sequence). The CDR3 nucleotides read TGTGCCTGGAGTTTGGCCCTCTATGGCTACACCTTC. This codes for CAWSLALYGYTF.